The 20 T cell receptor beta chains below come from one sample, sequenced in a study of T cell changes during pregnancy in multiple sclerosis. Profiling relied on immunoSEQ multiplex PCR, and the TCRdb table lists in-frame clones only, not all of them. The sample records 70,000 to 75,000 clones, more than 80% being singletons. Material: peripheral blood, obtained in the second trimester of pregnancy. The receptors come from a female donor in good health, enrolled as a control in a pregnancy study.

The chain is built from TRBV30 and TRBJ2-1; possibly TRBD1 for D (5 bases). The V end lost 4 bases, the J end lost 3 bases, and 10 bases lay between the germline ends. Looked up from germline, CDR1 is GTSNPN and CDR2 is SVGIG (reference sequence). The CDR3 totals 13 residues. CDR3 in DNA: TGTGCCTGGACCCTTGACAGCTACAATGAGCAGTTCTTC. Amino acids: CAWTLDSYNEQFF.

The chain links TRBV7-9 to TRBJ1-2; 8 positions match TRBD1. CDR3 length: 17 amino acids. Germline CDR1 reads SEHNR; CDR2 reads FQNEAQ (reference sequence). The ends lost 4 bases at V and 7 bases at J; junction bases unmatched: 17. In nucleotides, the CDR3 is TGTGCCAGCAGCTCCAATCTCGCATGGGGACAGGTATCTGGCTACACCTTC. This translates into CASSSNLAWGQVSGYTF.

The chain links TRBV7-9 to TRBJ1-1; 7 bases align to TRBD1. The CDR3 is made up of 15 amino acids. V was pared by 3 bases and J by 1 base, with 5 bases of the junction left unmatched. Germline CDR1 SEHNR, CDR2 FQNEAQ (reference sequence). The CDR3 reads CASSFGGQSNTEAFF. CDR3 in DNA: TGTGCCAGCAGCTTCGGGGGACAGTCGAACACTGAAGCTTTCTTT.

This chain connects TRBV9 to TRBJ2-3; D remains ambiguous. The CDR3 is 12 residues long. V gave up 4 bases and J gave up 0 bases, with 3 bases separating them. The germline V gene has CDR1 SGDLS and CDR2 YYNGEE. In DNA, the CDR3 is TGTGCCAGCAGCTCGAGCACAGATACGCAGTATTTT. It encodes CASSSSTDTQYF.

The chain has TRBV4-3 and TRBJ2-5; the match to TRBD2 covers 13 bases. CDR1 is LGHNA and CDR2 is YSLEER in the germline V gene. V shed 4 bases, J shed 5 bases, and the junction held 7 bases outside the gene matches. The CDR3 is 16 residues long. DNA for the CDR3: TGCGCCAGCAGCCTCGAGACTAGCGGGGGGTCGGAGACCCAGTACTTC. This codes for CASSLETSGGSETQYF.

V is TRBV9 and J is TRBJ1-6, with D possibly TRBD1 on 6 matching bases. CDR3 length: 15 residues. Germline CDR1 reads SGDLS; CDR2 reads YYNGEE. Trimming shortened V by 4 bases and J by 7 bases, and 15 bases separated the two germline ends. The CDR3 loop is CASSPGGAVNSPLHF. Written as DNA, the CDR3 is TGTGCCAGCAGCCCGGGGGGGGCGGTAAATTCACCCCTCCACTTT. Based on the CDR3 plus reference TRBV9 and TRBJ1-6, the full variable domain is DSGVTQTPKHLITATGQRVTLRCSPRSGDLSVYWYQQSLDQGLQFLIQYYNGEERAKGNILERFSAQQFPDLHSELNLSSLELGDSALYFCASSPGGAVNSPLHFGNGTRLTVT.

Here the CDR3 DNA reads TGTGCCAGCAACGGACAGGGGCCAACCGGAGGGACCGGGGAGCTGTTTTTT. The encoded protein is CASNGQGPTGGTGELFF. The rearrangement uses TRBV2 and TRBJ2-2, with 9 bases that match TRBD1. The trim removed 7 bases at V and 5 bases at J, leaving 14 bases unmatched. In germline, CDR1 is SNHLY, CDR2 FYNNEI. The CDR3 loop spans 17 amino acids.

This chain connects TRBV4-1 to TRBJ1-4, with 8 bases lining up with TRBD1. Per the germline V gene, CDR1 is MGHRA and CDR2 is YSYEKL. With 4 bases clipped from V and 1 base from J, the junction kept 5 bases outside the gene matches. The CDR3 has 16 amino acids. The CDR3 protein is CASSPGGGGTNEKLFF. The CDR3, as DNA: TGCGCCAGCAGCCCAGGGGGCGGGGGAACTAATGAAAAACTGTTTTTT.

Here the CDR3 reads CASSRLAGGETQYF. The CDR3 DNA reads as TGCGCCAGCAGCCGGCTAGCGGGGGGCGAGACCCAGTACTTC. V is TRBV4-3 and J is TRBJ2-5; 11 bases line up with TRBD2. The CDR3 is 14 amino acids. V trimming: 4 bases; J trimming: 5 bases; junction bases outside the gene matches: 3. Germline-derived CDR1 and CDR2 are LGHNA and YSLEER.

This rearrangement joins TRBV6-6 to TRBJ1-4, with TRBD1 matching 8 bases. The length of the CDR3 is 14 residues. Germline loops: CDR1 MNHNY, CDR2 SVGAGI (reference sequence). J lost 8 bases, V lost 7 bases, and 9 bases had no gene match. The CDR3 loop reads CASTLGQGGEKLFF. As DNA, the CDR3 is TGTGCCAGCACCCTAGGACAGGGTGGCGAAAAACTGTTTTTT.

The V gene is TRBV7-3, the J gene TRBJ2-3; possible D gene TRBD2, 8 bases. Germline CDR1 SGHTA, CDR2 FQGTGA. V shed 0 bases and J shed 2 bases, with 18 bases lying between them. This CDR3 region has 18 residues. The CDR3 DNA reads TGTGCCAGCAGCTTAACACAAGGGGGCGGGGGGTTCACAGATACGCAGTATTTT. Translated: CASSLTQGGGGFTDTQYF. The whole variable domain, remainder taken from reference TRBV7-3 and TRBJ2-3, is GAGVSQTPSNKVTEKGKYVELRCDPISGHTALYWYRQSLGQGPEFLIYFQGTGAADDSGLPNDRFFAVRPEGSVSTLKIQRTERGDSAVYLCASSLTQGGGGFTDTQYFGPGTRLTVL.

The chain has TRBV15 and TRBJ2-7; the D gene is possibly TRBD2 (6 bases). The CDR3 length is 15 residues. With 0 bases removed from V and 5 bases from J, the gap between germline ends came to 14 bases. Germline CDR1 LNHNV, CDR2 YYDKDF (reference sequence). The CDR3 nucleotides read TGTGCCACCAGCAGAGATGAAGGCGGGGCCCACGAGCAGTACTTC. This codes for CATSRDEGGAHEQYF.

The V gene is TRBV4-1, the J gene TRBJ1-2; TRBD1 agrees at 7 bases. The germline CDR1 and CDR2 sequences are MGHRA and YSYEKL. The CDR3 covers 15 residues. Trimming took 0 bases from V and 4 from J; bases not matched to a gene: 5. The CDR3 spells CASSQDEGASYGYTF. CDR3 DNA sequence: TGCGCCAGCAGCCAAGATGAGGGGGCGAGCTATGGCTACACCTTC.

V and J are TRBV27 and TRBJ2-7, with TRBD2 as a possible D gene (6 bases). Germline V CDR1 and CDR2: MNHEY, SMNVEV (reference sequence). V lost 6 bases, J lost 3 bases, and 15 bases lay in between. The CDR3 consists of 14 residues. For the CDR3, the DNA is TGTGCCAGCAGATTGGGGGGACGGATCTACGAGCAGTACTTC. Translated, it gives CASRLGGRIYEQYF.

V gene TRBV7-3 combines with J gene TRBJ1-6; 7 nucleotides match TRBD1. The CDR3 is 14 amino acids. Trimming cost V 5 bases and J 9 bases; bases outside gene matches: 7. CDR1 and CDR2 (germline): SGHTA, FQGTGA. The CDR3 loop reads CASSPGTAGSPLHF. The DNA for the CDR3 is TGTGCCAGCAGCCCCGGGACAGCGGGTTCACCCCTCCACTTT. The full variable domain, completed using reference TRBV7-3 and TRBJ1-6, is GAGVSQTPSNKVTEKGKYVELRCDPISGHTALYWYRQSLGQGPEFLIYFQGTGAADDSGLPNDRFFAVRPEGSVSTLKIQRTERGDSAVYLCASSPGTAGSPLHFGNGTRLTVT.

DNA for the CDR3: TGTGCCAGCAGTTACAGCAGGGCTAACTATGGCTACACCTTC. This encodes CASSYSRANYGYTF. This chain connects TRBV28 to TRBJ1-2; TRBD1 might be the D (5 bases). Germline assignment: CDR1 MDHEN and CDR2 SYDVKM. The V gene lost 4 bases and the J gene lost 0 bases, with 9 bases spanning the gap. This CDR3 contains 14 residues.

The J gene is TRBJ1-2, the V gene TRBV15; D remains unclear. The CDR3 loop spans 13 amino acids. The ends were cut back, 0 bases at V and 4 bases at J, with 6 bases in the middle. Looked up from germline, CDR1 is LNHNV and CDR2 is YYDKDF (reference sequence). CDR3 sequence reads: CATSRDGLYGYTF. The CDR3 DNA reads as TGTGCCACCAGCAGAGATGGGCTCTATGGCTACACCTTC.

The V gene is TRBV10-3, the J gene TRBJ2-1; 12 bases are a match to TRBD1. V was clipped by 11 bases and J by 9 bases; unmatched bases: 11. Germline V lookup: CDR1 ENHRY, CDR2 SYGVKD. The CDR3 runs to 14 residues. The CDR3 is CAVNPGQGAPEQFF. CDR3 DNA sequence: TGTGCCGTAAACCCGGGACAGGGGGCGCCTGAGCAGTTCTTC.

For the CDR3, the DNA is TGTGCCAGCAGCTTACTGGGACAGGACAAAAACATTCAGTACTTC. It specifies CASSLLGQDKNIQYF. The rearrangement uses TRBV5-6 and TRBJ2-4, with 8 bases matching TRBD1. The V gene end was trimmed by 2 bases and the J gene end by 3 bases; junction bases not matched to a gene: 4. The CDR3 is 15 amino acids. Germline V gene sequence: CDR1 SGHDT, CDR2 YYEEEE.

V and J are TRBV5-1 and TRBJ1-2; TRBD1 is a possible D gene (6 bases). V lost 4 bases and J 2 bases, leaving 9 bases between the germline ends. Germline CDR1 and CDR2: SGHRS and YFSETQ. The CDR3 is 13 amino acids. CDR3 sequence: CASSRGQNYGYTF. DNA of the CDR3: TGCGCCAGCAGCAGAGGACAGAACTATGGCTACACCTTC.